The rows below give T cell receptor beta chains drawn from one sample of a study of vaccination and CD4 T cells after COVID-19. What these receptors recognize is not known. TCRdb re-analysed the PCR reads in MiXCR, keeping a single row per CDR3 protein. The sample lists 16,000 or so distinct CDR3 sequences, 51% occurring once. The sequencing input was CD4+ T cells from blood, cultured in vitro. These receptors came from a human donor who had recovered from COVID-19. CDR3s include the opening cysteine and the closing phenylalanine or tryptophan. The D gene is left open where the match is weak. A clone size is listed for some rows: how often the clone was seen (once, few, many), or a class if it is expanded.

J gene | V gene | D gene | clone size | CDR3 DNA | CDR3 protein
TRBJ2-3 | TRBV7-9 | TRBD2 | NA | TGTGCCAGCAGCTCGAGCGGGGCTAGCACAGATACGCAGTATTTT | CASSSSGASTDTQYF
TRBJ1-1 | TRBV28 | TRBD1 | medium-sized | TGTGCCACCCGAGACGAGGGGGCCCCTGGAGCTTTCTTT | CATRDEGAPGAFF
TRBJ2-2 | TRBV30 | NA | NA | TGTGCCTGGAGGGGAAACACCGGGGAGCTGTTTTTT | CAWRGNTGELFF
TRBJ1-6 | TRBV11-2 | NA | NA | TGTGCCAGCAGCCCCCTAGGAGGGCGGAATTCACCCCTCCACTTT | CASSPLGGRNSPLHF
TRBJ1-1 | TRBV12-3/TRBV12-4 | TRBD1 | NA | TGTGCCAGCAGTTTTAGGACAGGGTACACTGAAGCTTTCTTT | CASSFRTGYTEAFF
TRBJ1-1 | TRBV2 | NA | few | TGTGCCAGCAGTTCCCTCCCCGGGAACACTGAAGCTTTCTTT | CASSSLPGNTEAFF
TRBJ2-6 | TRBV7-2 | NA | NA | TGTGCCAGCAGCTTAGGAGGGGCTGGGGCCAACGTCCTGACTTTC | CASSLGGAGANVLTF
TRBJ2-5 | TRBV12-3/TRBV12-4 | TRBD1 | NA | TGTGCCAGCAGTAACTCCCTCCGGGACAGGGGAACTGGGACCCAGTACTTC | CASSNSLRDRGTGTQYF
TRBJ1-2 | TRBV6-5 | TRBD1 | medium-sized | TGTGCCAGCAGTTTCCTTCAGGGGGCTAATGGCTACACCTTC | CASSFLQGANGYTF
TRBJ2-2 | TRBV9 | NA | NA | TGTGCCAGCAGCCTAGGGGGGTCTGGAACCGGGGAGCTGTTTTTT | CASSLGGSGTGELFF
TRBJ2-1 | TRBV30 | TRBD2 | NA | TGTGCCCGTACTGGGGCTAGCGGGAGTTTAGGCGGTGAGCAGTTCTTC | CARTGASGSLGGEQFF
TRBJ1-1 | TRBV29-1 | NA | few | TGCAGCGTCGCACTCTTCGGGGACACTGAAGCTTTCTTT | CSVALFGDTEAFF
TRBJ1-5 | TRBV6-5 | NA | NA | TGTGCCAGCAGTTCCATGACAGTAGGGCCCCAGCATTTT | CASSSMTVGPQHF
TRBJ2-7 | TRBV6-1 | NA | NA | TGTGCCAGCAGTGAGATCGGGGGATCCTACGAGCAGTACTTC | CASSEIGGSYEQYF
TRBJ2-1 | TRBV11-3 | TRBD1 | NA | TGTGCCAGCGGTTCCTTGACAGGGACGCAGTTCTTC | CASGSLTGTQFF
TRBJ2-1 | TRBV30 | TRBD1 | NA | TGTGCCTGGAACCGGGACAGGAACTACAATGAGCAGTTCTTC | CAWNRDRNYNEQFF
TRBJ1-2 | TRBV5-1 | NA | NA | TGCGCCAGCAGCCGAGACAGTTCCTATGGCTACACCTTC | CASSRDSSYGYTF
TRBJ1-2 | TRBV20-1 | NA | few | TGCAGTGCTAGGAATGCTAATTCTAACTATGGCTACACCTTC | CSARNANSNYGYTF
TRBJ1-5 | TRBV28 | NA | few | TGTGCCAGCAGCTCGGGGGAGGGGAGAGGGTTAAGCAATCAGCCCCAGCATTTT | CASSSGEGRGLSNQPQHF
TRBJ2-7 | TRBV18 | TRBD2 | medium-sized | TGTGCCAGCTCACCTAGTACTAGCGGCGTATCCTACGAGCAGTACTTC | CASSPSTSGVSYEQYF
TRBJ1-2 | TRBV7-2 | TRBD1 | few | TGTGCCAGCAGCTTAGTAGGGACAGGGAGCGGCTACACCTTC | CASSLVGTGSGYTF
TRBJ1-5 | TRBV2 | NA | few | TGTGCCAGCAGTGAATCCAGACGACAGCCCCAGCATTTT | CASSESRRQPQHF
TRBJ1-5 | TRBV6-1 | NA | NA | TGTGCCAGCAGTCCGACCCCGTATAGCAATCAGCCCCAGCATTTT | CASSPTPYSNQPQHF
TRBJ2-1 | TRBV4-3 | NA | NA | TGCGCCAGCAGCCAAGAGGGCCGTCTCTACAATGAGCAGTTCTTC | CASSQEGRLYNEQFF
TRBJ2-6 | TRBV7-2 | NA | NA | TGTGCCAGCAGCTTAGCCCGCGGGGCCAACGTCCTGACTTTC | CASSLARGANVLTF